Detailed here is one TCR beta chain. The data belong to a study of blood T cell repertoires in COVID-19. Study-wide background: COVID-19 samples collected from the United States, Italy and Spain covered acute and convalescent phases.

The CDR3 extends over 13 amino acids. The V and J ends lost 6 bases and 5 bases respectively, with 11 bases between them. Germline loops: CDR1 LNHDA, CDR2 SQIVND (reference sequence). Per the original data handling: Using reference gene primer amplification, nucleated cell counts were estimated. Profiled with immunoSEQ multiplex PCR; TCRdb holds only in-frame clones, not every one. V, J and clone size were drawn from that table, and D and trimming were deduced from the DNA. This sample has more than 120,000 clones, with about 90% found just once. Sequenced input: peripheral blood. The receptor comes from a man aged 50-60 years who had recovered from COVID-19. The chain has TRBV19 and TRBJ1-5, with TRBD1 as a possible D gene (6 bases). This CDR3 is CASRNSGDQPQHF. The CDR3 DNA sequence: TGTGCCAGTAGAAACTCAGGGGATCAGCCCCAGCATTTT.